This T cell receptor beta chain was profiled in a study of blood T cells in healthy people across ages. Study results and limitations: Higher naive T cell percentage went strongly together with higher TCR beta diversity. There was no known CMV status for donors, so expanded clonotype changes were possibly confounded.

A remark on this clonotype: What it recognizes is unknown.

For the second PCR, which ran for roughly 7 to 11 cycles, a sample-barcoded 5' primer and a J-beta primer mix were used. TCRdb ran MiXCR on the 5' RACE reads and lists one entry per CDR3 protein. Of around 1,000,000 distinct CDR3 sequences listed, roughly two fifths are singletons. The V and J ends lost 3 bases and 7 bases respectively, with 18 bases between them. CDR1 SQVTM and CDR2 ANQGSEA come from the germline V gene. CDR3 size: 14 residues. The material sequenced was blood. This chain links TRBV29-1 with TRBJ1-2; no clear D. The clonotype originates from a young man in good health. The CDR3 nucleotides read TGCAGCGTTGACAAACTACTGCGGCCAGGTGGCTACACCTTC. This gives the protein CSVDKLLRPGGYTF.